These 21 T cell receptor beta chains were sequenced from one sample in a study of blood T cell repertoires in COVID-19. Method: immunoSEQ multiplex PCR; TCRdb's copy keeps in-frame clones and lacks some. The sample contains approximately 300,000 clones, more than 70% of which appear only once. Sequencing was performed on PBMCs or T cells enriched from blood (not recorded which). These receptors were obtained from a woman aged 25 to 39 who had recovered from COVID-19.

This clone was seen a handful of times. CDR3 nucleotides: TGCAGCGTTGAAGAGGGCAGCTCCTACGAGCAGTACTTC. The encoded protein is CSVEEGSSYEQYF. The V and J genes are TRBV29-1 and TRBJ2-7; D remains unclear. CDR1 is SQVTM and CDR2 is ANQGSEA in the germline V gene. The CDR3 is 13 amino acids. V dropped 0 bases and J dropped 0 bases, with 6 bases sitting between them.

The chain recombines TRBV29-1 with TRBJ1-2; D might be TRBD1 (6 bases). Germline CDR1 reads SQVTM; CDR2 reads ANQGSEA. Trimming pared 6 bases from V and 4 bases from J, leaving 15 bases between. The CDR3 covers 13 residues. In DNA form, the CDR3 reads TGCAGCGTGGCCCCCAGGGGCTTCTATGGCTACACCTTC. This translates into CSVAPRGFYGYTF. Based on the CDR3 plus reference TRBV29-1 and TRBJ1-2, the full variable domain is SAVISQKPSRDICQRGTSLTIQCQVDSQVTMMFWYRQQPGQSLTLIATANQGSEATYESGFVIDKFPISRPNLTFSTLTVSNMSPEDSSIYLCSVAPRGFYGYTFGSGTRLTVV.

As regards this clone: The same CDR3 arises from other DNA sequences in this sample as well. The V gene is TRBV2, the J gene TRBJ1-6, with D unclear. Trimming left V 3 bases short and J 4 bases short, with 7 bases between. Germline lookup yields CDR1 SNHLY and CDR2 FYNNEI. The CDR3 loop spans 14 amino acids. CDR3: CASSESSYNSPLHF. CDR3 coding DNA: TGTGCCAGCAGTGAGTCTAGTTATAATTCACCCCTCCACTTT. The full variable domain, with the rest looked up from reference TRBV2 and TRBJ1-6, is EPEVTQTPSHQVTQMGQEVILRCVPISNHLYFYWYRQILGQKVEFLVSFYNNEISEKSEIFDDQFSVERPDGSNFTLKIRSTKLEDSAMYFCASSESSYNSPLHFGNGTRLTVT.

J is TRBJ2-2 and V is TRBV5-4; perhaps TRBD1 as D (5 bases). CDR1 SGHNT and CDR2 YYREEE come from the germline V gene (reference sequence). CDR3 length equals 13 residues. The CDR3 bases are TGTGCTCAACAGGCGCAGAACACCGGGGAGCTGTTTTTT. Its protein is CAQQAQNTGELFF.

The chain couples TRBV18 to TRBJ1-4; D unclear. Germline assignment: CDR1 KGHSH and CDR2 LQKENI. Trimming stripped 0 bases from V and 4 bases from J, with 9 bases between. CDR3 length equals 15 residues. Here the CDR3 DNA reads TGTGCCAGCTCACCACCCGCGGAGAATAATGAAAAACTGTTTTTT. Translated, it gives CASSPPAENNEKLFF.

The V call is TRBV5-1, the J call TRBJ1-3; no clear D. The V gene's germline CDR1 is SGHRS and CDR2 YFSETQ. This CDR3 region has 14 residues. The germline V and J ends were trimmed by 4 bases and 0 bases, with 8 bases remaining between them. The CDR3 sequence: CASSPQSSGNTIYF. The CDR3 nucleotides are TGCGCCAGCAGCCCACAGAGCTCTGGAAACACCATATATTTT.

This clone has more than one count but fewer than ten. The chain uses TRBV5-1 and TRBJ2-5; TRBD2 is a possible D gene (5 bases). Germline CDR1 reads SGHRS; CDR2 reads YFSETQ. The CDR3 has 14 residues. V was clipped by 4 bases and J by 3 bases, with 13 bases between them. This CDR3 reads CASSPPSREETQYF. CDR3 nucleotide sequence: TGCGCCAGCAGCCCTCCTAGCCGGGAAGAGACCCAGTACTTC. The entire variable domain, with the rest obtained from reference TRBV5-1 and TRBJ2-5, is as follows: KAGVTQTPRYLIKTRGQQVTLSCSPISGHRSVSWYQQTPGQGLQFLFEYFSETQRNKGNFPGRFSGRQFSNSRSEMNVSTLELGDSALYLCASSPPSREETQYFGPGTRLLVL.

The chain joins TRBV11-2 to TRBJ1-1; D unclear. CDR1 is SGHAT and CDR2 is FQNNGV in the germline V gene. Trimming removed 3 bases at V and 1 base at J, with 6 bases between. The length of the CDR3 is 13 residues. The CDR3 sequence: CASSFAENTEAFF. The CDR3 DNA is TGTGCCAGCAGCTTTGCAGAGAACACTGAAGCTTTCTTT. Based on the CDR3 plus reference TRBV11-2 and TRBJ1-1, the full variable domain is EAGVAQSPRYKIIEKRQSVAFWCNPISGHATLYWYQQILGQGPKLLIQFQNNGVVDDSQLPKDRFSAERLKGVDSTLKIQPAKLEDSAVYLCASSFAENTEAFFGQGTRLTVV.

This clone was seen a few times. The chain uses TRBV7-8 and TRBJ2-3; TRBD1 agrees at 7 bases. The germline CDR1 and CDR2 sequences are SGHVS and FQNEAQ. V was pared by 7 bases and J by 3 bases, with 10 bases of the junction left unmatched. The CDR3 consists of 15 residues. CDR3 loop: CASTLDRVNTDTQYF. The CDR3 region has the DNA TGTGCCAGCACCCTAGACAGGGTTAATACAGATACGCAGTATTTT.

This clone was observed a single time. The chain links TRBV7-2 to TRBJ2-2; no reliable D call. Germline assignment: CDR1 SGHTA and CDR2 FQGNSA. This CDR3 region has 14 residues. Trimming pared 2 bases from V and 5 bases from J, leaving 9 bases between. CDR3 region: CASSLRWATGELFF. The CDR3 DNA reads TGTGCCAGCAGCTTAAGATGGGCGACCGGGGAGCTGTTTTTT.

This chain joins TRBV30 and TRBJ1-2; D unresolved. There are 14 residues in the CDR3. Germline V lookup: CDR1 GTSNPN, CDR2 SVGIG (reference sequence). V dropped 2 bases and J dropped 4 bases, with 14 bases sitting between them. The CDR3 nucleotides read TGTGCCTGGAGTTTGGCAGGTCTCTCCTATGGCTACACCTTC. Protein product: CAWSLAGLSYGYTF.

The chain combines TRBV14 with TRBJ2-7; no reliable D call. CDR1 SGHDN and CDR2 FVKESK come from the germline V gene. The CDR3 consists of 13 residues. The V and J ends lost 1 base and 1 base respectively, with 5 bases between them. The CDR3 DNA reads TGTGCCAGCAGCCAAGTTAATTCCTACGAGCAGTACTTC. Its translation is CASSQVNSYEQYF.

The gene calls are TRBV19 and TRBJ1-1; 7 bases fit TRBD1. Germline V CDR1 and CDR2: LNHDA, SQIVND (reference sequence). The CDR3 loop spans 13 amino acids. Trimming cost V 5 bases and J 5 bases; bases outside gene matches: 5. CDR3 in DNA: TGTGCCAGTAGTTTTTCAGGGGGGACTGAAGCTTTCTTT. Translation: CASSFSGGTEAFF.

J is TRBJ1-1 and V is TRBV19; weak D call: TRBD1 (5 bases). Germline V gene data show CDR1 as LNHDA and CDR2 as SQIVND (reference sequence). Trimming stripped 2 bases from V and 5 bases from J, with 15 bases between. The CDR3 totals 15 residues. The CDR3 spells CASSIRDGGWTEAFF. The CDR3, as DNA: TGTGCCAGTAGTATACGGGACGGGGGGTGGACTGAAGCTTTCTTT.

This chain joins TRBV6-2 or TRBV6-3 and TRBJ1-2, with D perhaps TRBD1 (5 bases). Germline V lookup: CDR1 MNHEY, CDR2 SVGEGT. V lost 5 bases to trimming and J lost 4 bases, with 14 bases between them. There are 14 residues in the CDR3. The CDR3 nucleotides read TGTGCCAGCAGTACCCTCGGGGGGGGCTATGGCTACACCTTC. The encoded protein is CASSTLGGGYGYTF.

The V gene is TRBV9, the J gene TRBJ1-2; D unclear. Per germline, CDR1 SGDLS and CDR2 YYNGEE. The CDR3 spans 12 residues. V was clipped by 4 bases and J by 8 bases, with 12 bases between them. Written as DNA, the CDR3 is TGTGCCAGCAGCTTGTACCCGGGAGGCTACACCTTC. Protein: CASSLYPGGYTF. The variable domain in full, with the rest retrieved from reference TRBV9 and TRBJ1-2, is DSGVTQTPKHLITATGQRVTLRCSPRSGDLSVYWYQQSLDQGLQFLIQYYNGEERAKGNILERFSAQQFPDLHSELNLSSLELGDSALYFCASSLYPGGYTFGSGTRLTVV.

V is TRBV6-1 and J is TRBJ1-2; TRBD1 is a possible D gene (6 bases). Deletions cut 4 bases from V and 7 bases from J, with 10 bases between. CDR1 and CDR2 (germline): MNHNS, SASEGT. The CDR3 extends over 12 amino acids. CDR3 sequence reads: CASSAARGGYTF. In DNA form, the CDR3 reads TGTGCCAGCAGTGCAGCCAGGGGTGGCTACACCTTC.

The chain employs TRBV5-4 and TRBJ2-1; 14 bases line up with TRBD2. The germline gives CDR1 SGHNT, CDR2 YYREEE (reference sequence). CDR3 length: 17 amino acids. Trimming took 2 bases from V and 4 from J; bases not matched to a gene: 5. The CDR3 is CASSLGLAGGAYNEQFF. The CDR3 bases are TGTGCCAGCAGCTTAGGACTAGCGGGGGGAGCATACAATGAGCAGTTCTTC.

The chain recombines TRBV30 with TRBJ1-5; no clear D. Trimming left V 0 bases short and J 7 bases short, with 10 bases between. The CDR3 consists of 13 residues. Germline loops: CDR1 GTSNPN, CDR2 SVGIG (reference sequence). CDR3 nucleotide sequence: TGTGCCTGGAGTGTACTCGGGGAACAGCCCCAGCATTTT. Translation gives CAWSVLGEQPQHF.

This chain connects TRBV2 to TRBJ1-5; possible D gene TRBD1, 5 bases. The CDR3 sequence is 14 residues long. Trimming removed 4 bases from V and 0 bases from J, with 7 bases in between. CDR1 and CDR2 (germline): SNHLY, FYNNEI. The CDR3 region is CASSATVSNQPQHF. CDR3 nucleotides: TGTGCCAGCAGTGCGACAGTTAGCAATCAGCCCCAGCATTTT.

This rearrangement joins TRBV19 to TRBJ1-1; possible D gene TRBD1, 6 bases. V lost 2 bases, J lost 8 bases, and 12 bases lay in between. From germline, CDR1 is LNHDA and CDR2 SQIVND (reference sequence). The CDR3 is 13 amino acids. DNA of the CDR3: TGTGCCAGTAGTATATGGGCAGGGGCGGAAGCTTTCTTT. Translating it yields CASSIWAGAEAFF. The complete variable domain, with remaining parts taken from reference TRBV19 and TRBJ1-1, reads DGGITQSPKYLFRKEGQNVTLSCEQNLNHDAMYWYRQDPGQGLRLIYYSQIVNDFQKGDIAEGYSVSREKKESFPLTVTSAQKNPTAFYLCASSIWAGAEAFFGQGTRLTVV.